The 26 T cell receptor beta chains below all came from one sample that was sequenced in a study of cytomegalovirus exposure and HLA in healthy donors. It was with 60 Vbeta and 13 Jbeta primers that the PCR ran. Measured with immunoSEQ multiplex PCR; TCRdb has only the in-frame clones, and not every one. Found here are 100,000 or so clones, around 79% of them singletons; the top ten hold about 3.1%. What was sequenced was PBMCs. The source is a woman aged 40 to 50 in good health and CMV-seronegative.

Note on this clone: This same CDR3 is encoded by further DNA sequences in the sample. In DNA form, the CDR3 reads TGTGCCTGGAGAGCCCTAGCGAGTTCCTACGAGCAGTACTTC. Amino acids: CAWRALASSYEQYF. The rearrangement links TRBV30 to TRBJ2-7, with TRBD2 as a possible D gene (6 bases). The CDR3 totals 14 residues. Germline loops: CDR1 GTSNPN, CDR2 SVGIG (reference sequence). V lost 3 bases and J 1 base, leaving 13 bases between the germline ends.

The chain couples TRBV7-9 to TRBJ2-7; 10 positions match TRBD2. The germline V gene has CDR1 SEHNR and CDR2 FQNEAQ (reference sequence). The CDR3 extends over 16 amino acids. Losses at the gene ends were 5 bases for V and 0 bases for J; bases not matched to a gene: 7. The CDR3 bases are TGTGCCAGCAGCCTTGGGGCTAGCGGGGGCTCCTACGAGCAGTACTTC. As protein: CASSLGASGGSYEQYF.

This clone has just a few counts. This chain links TRBV16 with TRBJ1-1; D ambiguous. Germline CDR1 is KGHSY and CDR2 is FQNENV. Trimming shortened V by 4 bases and J by 1 base, and 10 bases separated the two germline ends. This CDR3 is 14 amino acids long. In nucleotides, the CDR3 is TGTGCCAGCAGCCCTCGTCCAGAGAACACTGAAGCTTTCTTT. It encodes CASSPRPENTEAFF. The full variable domain, completed using reference TRBV16 and TRBJ1-1, is GEEVAQTPKHLVRGEGQKAKLYCAPIKGHSYVFWYQQVLKNEFKFLISFQNENVFDETGMPKERFSAKCLPNSPCSLEIQATKLEDSAVYFCASSPRPENTEAFFGQGTRLTVV.

The DNA for the CDR3 is TGTGCCAGCAGCTTATCGTCGACAGGGCGGGCTTTCTTT. Amino acid sequence: CASSLSSTGRAFF. The J gene is TRBJ1-1, the V gene TRBV11-3; 7 nucleotides agree with TRBD1. Per germline, CDR1 SGHNT and CDR2 YENEEA. Germline trimming cut 2 bases from V and 11 bases from J; bases unmatched to any gene: 8. There are 13 residues in the CDR3.

Details on this clone: Germline and junction disagree at one end, which may indicate a read error. The rearrangement joins TRBV7-9 to TRBJ2-1; D is ambiguous. The germline gives CDR1 SEHNR, CDR2 FQNEAQ (reference sequence). CDR3 length: 10 residues. The DNA of the CDR3 is TGTTCCAGCAGCCCTAATGAGCAGTTCTTC. This encodes CSSSPNEQFF.

This clone was counted a few times. The J gene is TRBJ2-2, the V gene TRBV28, with 7 bases lining up with TRBD1. The CDR3 has 15 amino acids. CDR1 and CDR2 from the germline V gene are MDHEN and SYDVKM. V lost 5 bases and J lost 3; bases outside the gene matches: 6. CDR3 region: CASSPWDRDTGELFF. The CDR3 DNA reads as TGTGCCAGCAGTCCCTGGGACAGAGACACCGGGGAGCTGTTTTTT.

This chain links TRBV7-2 with TRBJ2-5, with no clear D. Germline CDR1 is SGHTA and CDR2 is FQGNSA. This CDR3 comprises 11 residues. V shed 4 bases and J shed 5 bases, with 5 bases lying between them. As DNA, the CDR3 is TGTGCCAGCAGCTCGTCGGAGACCCAGTACTTC. Translating it yields CASSSSETQYF.

This clone was recorded a few times. The rearrangement uses TRBV19 and TRBJ1-2; weak D call: TRBD1 (5 bases). Germline CDR1 reads LNHDA; CDR2 reads SQIVND (reference sequence). The ends were cut back, 0 bases at V and 4 bases at J, with 9 bases in the middle. This CDR3 spans 14 amino acids. DNA for the CDR3: TGTGCCAGTAGTATAGAAGGAGGGGCCTATGGCTACACCTTC. Its translation is CASSIEGGAYGYTF.

V usage is TRBV6-6 and J usage is TRBJ2-7; D not certain. The germline V gene has CDR1 MNHNY and CDR2 SVGAGI (reference sequence). V was clipped by 4 bases and J by 3 bases, with 7 bases between them. This CDR3 spans 12 amino acids. This chain's CDR3 is CASSSDIYEQYF. The CDR3 DNA reads as TGTGCCAGCAGTTCTGACATCTACGAGCAGTACTTC.

V is TRBV7-9 and J is TRBJ2-7, with a tentative D call TRBD2 (5 bases). Germline lookup yields CDR1 SEHNR and CDR2 FQNEAQ (reference sequence). Trimming stripped 1 base from V and 2 bases from J, with 9 bases between. The CDR3 length is 14 residues. CDR3: CASSLGVEAYEQYF. The CDR3 nucleotides read TGTGCCAGCAGCTTAGGAGTGGAGGCCTACGAGCAGTACTTC.

The table lists this clone with a few counts. V gene TRBV6-1 combines with J gene TRBJ1-5; D is possibly TRBD1 (5 bases). Germline values: CDR1 MNHNS, CDR2 SASEGT. This CDR3 contains 14 residues. V gave up 1 base and J gave up 7 bases, with 11 bases separating them. For the CDR3, the DNA is TGTGCCAGCAGTGAAGGACAGCTTGGGCAGCCCCAGCATTTT. Its translation is CASSEGQLGQPQHF.

This chain links TRBV2 with TRBJ2-1, with 9 bases that match TRBD2. Germline CDR1 and CDR2: SNHLY and FYNNEI. Trimming removed 5 bases from V and 10 bases from J; junction bases left unmatched: 6. The CDR3 covers 13 residues. The CDR3 nucleotides are TGTGCCAGCAGTCTACTAGCGGGTAACGAGCAGTTCTTC. Translated, it gives CASSLLAGNEQFF.

V and J are TRBV4-3 and TRBJ2-3; 8 bases are shared with TRBD1. The CDR3 length is 16 residues. J lost 3 bases, V lost 1 base, and 6 bases had no gene match. CDR1 and CDR2 from the germline V gene are LGHNA and YSLEER. The CDR3 nucleotides read TGCGCCAGCAGCCAAGGAAACAGGGGGACGACAGATACGCAGTATTTT. Translation gives CASSQGNRGTTDTQYF.

This clone was detected once. The chain employs TRBV6-5 and TRBJ1-2; the match to TRBD1 covers 7 bases. The CDR3 consists of 13 residues. The junction had 10 bases not matched to a gene; V was cut back by 7 bases and J by 8 bases. The germline V gene has CDR1 MNHEY and CDR2 SVGAGI. In DNA form, the CDR3 reads TGTGCCAGCACTAGGGGGCCCGGGAGCGGCTACACCTTC. This translates into CASTRGPGSGYTF.

This chain connects TRBV27 to TRBJ2-3; 16 bases are shared with TRBD2. Germline V gene sequence: CDR1 MNHEY, CDR2 SMNVEV (reference sequence). This CDR3 spans 17 amino acids. Losses at the gene ends were 5 bases for V and 5 bases for J; bases not matched to a gene: 7. The CDR3 reads CASSPGLAGGPVDTQYF. CDR3 in DNA: TGTGCCAGCAGTCCGGGACTAGCGGGGGGGCCGGTAGATACGCAGTATTTT.

The chain carries TRBV14 and TRBJ1-4; 7 nucleotides agree with TRBD1. This CDR3 is 13 amino acids long. V trimming: 8 bases; J trimming: 5 bases; junction bases outside the gene matches: 5. Germline lookup yields CDR1 SGHDN and CDR2 FVKESK. The CDR3 bases are TGTGCCAGCTCCGACAGGGCGAATGAAAAACTGTTTTTT. It codes for CASSDRANEKLFF.

The DNA for the CDR3 is TGTGCCAGCAGCCCGCCTCCATCGAGCGGGAGGGCCCTCGAGCAGTTCTTC. This encodes CASSPPPSSGRALEQFF. The chain recombines TRBV5-8 with TRBJ2-1; 10 bases line up with TRBD2. The V segment lost 4 bases and the J segment 10 bases; nucleotides outside the gene matches: 17. This CDR3 spans 17 amino acids. Germline loops: CDR1 SGHTS, CDR2 YDEGEE.

This clone came up once. The chain joins TRBV6-1 to TRBJ1-5; a possible D gene is TRBD1 (6 bases). Looked up from germline, CDR1 is MNHNS and CDR2 is SASEGT. This CDR3 has 14 residues. Trimming took 1 base from V and 10 from J, leaving 14 bases between them. In DNA form, the CDR3 reads TGTGCCAGCAGTGAAGTGGGGGCGGGGGAACCCCAGCATTTT. Its protein product is CASSEVGAGEPQHF.

V is TRBV30 and J is TRBJ1-2; 9 nucleotides agree with TRBD1. Losses at the gene ends were 5 bases for V and 8 bases for J; bases not matched to a gene: 6. This CDR3 spans 12 amino acids. Looked up from germline, CDR1 is GTSNPN and CDR2 is SVGIG (reference sequence). CDR3 in amino acids: CAWETGGGGYTF. Written as DNA, the CDR3 is TGTGCCTGGGAGACAGGGGGGGGCGGCTACACCTTC.

The rearrangement joins TRBV5-6 to TRBJ1-1; D perhaps matches TRBD1 (5 bases). The germline V gene has CDR1 SGHDT and CDR2 YYEEEE. Trimming took 2 bases from V and 1 from J, leaving 9 bases between them. The CDR3 has 14 amino acids. The DNA of the CDR3 is TGTGCCAGCAGCTTCAGGGCGGCGAACACTGAAGCTTTCTTT. It specifies CASSFRAANTEAFF.

The chain joins TRBV11-2 to TRBJ2-4, with 7 bases that match TRBD2. CDR3 length: 16 residues. CDR1 is SGHAT and CDR2 is FQNNGV in the germline V gene. Trimming removed 4 bases from V and 6 bases from J; junction bases left unmatched: 12. The CDR3 here is CASSSIRGGTANIQYF. The CDR3 nucleotides are TGTGCCAGCAGCTCCATACGGGGAGGGACGGCAAACATTCAGTACTTC.

This sequence joins TRBV28 and TRBJ2-7; tentative D call: TRBD1 (6 bases). In germline, CDR1 is MDHEN, CDR2 SYDVKM. The CDR3 loop spans 12 amino acids. Trimming shortened V by 9 bases and J by 0 bases, and 9 bases separated the two germline ends. The chain's CDR3 is CASRDNSYEQYF. CDR3 in DNA: TGTGCCAGTCGGGACAACTCCTACGAGCAGTACTTC. The full variable domain, rest sourced from reference TRBV28 and TRBJ2-7, is DVKVTQSSRYLVKRTGEKVFLECVQDMDHENMFWYRQDPGLGLRLIYFSYDVKMKEKGDIPEGYSVSREKKERFSLILESASTNQTSMYLCASRDNSYEQYFGPGTRLTVT.

The genes are TRBV4-1 and TRBJ1-1; weak D call: TRBD1 (5 bases). V was pared by 2 bases and J by 1 base, with 8 bases between. CDR1 is MGHRA, CDR2 YSYEKL, per germline. The CDR3 covers 14 residues. Here the CDR3 reads CASSQPTGNTEAFF. DNA of the CDR3: TGCGCCAGCAGCCAACCCACAGGGAACACTGAAGCTTTCTTT.

This clone occurred once. This chain links TRBV6-1 with TRBJ2-1; 7 nucleotides match TRBD1. Germline CDR1 MNHNS, CDR2 SASEGT. The CDR3 is 13 amino acids. Losses at the gene ends were 8 bases for V and 9 bases for J; bases not matched to a gene: 10. For the CDR3, the DNA is TGTGCCAGCTTGAAGGGGGCGATAAGTGAGCAGTTCTTC. Its translation is CASLKGAISEQFF.

The chain employs TRBV25-1 and TRBJ2-7, with 8 bases identical to TRBD1. This CDR3 has 15 amino acids. Germline loops: CDR1 MGHDK, CDR2 SYGVNS. Germline trimming cut 1 base from V and 4 bases from J; bases unmatched to any gene: 6. In DNA, the CDR3 is TGTGCCAGCAGTGAATTGTGGACAGGGAATTACGAGCAGTACTTC. It is translated as CASSELWTGNYEQYF.

The V call is TRBV4-3, the J call TRBJ2-3, with TRBD2 matching over 9 bases. J was trimmed by 1 base and V by 0 bases; bases with no gene match: 8. This CDR3 spans 18 amino acids. CDR1 and CDR2 (germline): LGHNA, YSLEER. DNA for the CDR3: TGCGCCAGCAGCCAAGATTCGGGACTAGCTTATCGCACAGATACGCAGTATTTT. Protein: CASSQDSGLAYRTDTQYF.